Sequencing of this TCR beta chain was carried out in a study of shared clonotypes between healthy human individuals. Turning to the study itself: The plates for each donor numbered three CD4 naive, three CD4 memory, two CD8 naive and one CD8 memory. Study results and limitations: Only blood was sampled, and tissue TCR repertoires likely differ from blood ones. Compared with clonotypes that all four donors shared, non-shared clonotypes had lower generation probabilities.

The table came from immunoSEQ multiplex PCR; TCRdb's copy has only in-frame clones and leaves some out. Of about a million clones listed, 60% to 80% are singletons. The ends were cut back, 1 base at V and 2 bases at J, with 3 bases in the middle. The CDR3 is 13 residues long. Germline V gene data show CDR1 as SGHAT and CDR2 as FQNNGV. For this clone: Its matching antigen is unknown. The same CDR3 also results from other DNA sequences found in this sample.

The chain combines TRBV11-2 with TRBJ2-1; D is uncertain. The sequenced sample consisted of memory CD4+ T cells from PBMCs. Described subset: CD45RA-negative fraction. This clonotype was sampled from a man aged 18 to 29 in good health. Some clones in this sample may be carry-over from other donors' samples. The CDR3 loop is CASSLGTYNEQFF. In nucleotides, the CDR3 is TGTGCCAGCAGCTTAGGAACCTACAATGAGCAGTTCTTC.